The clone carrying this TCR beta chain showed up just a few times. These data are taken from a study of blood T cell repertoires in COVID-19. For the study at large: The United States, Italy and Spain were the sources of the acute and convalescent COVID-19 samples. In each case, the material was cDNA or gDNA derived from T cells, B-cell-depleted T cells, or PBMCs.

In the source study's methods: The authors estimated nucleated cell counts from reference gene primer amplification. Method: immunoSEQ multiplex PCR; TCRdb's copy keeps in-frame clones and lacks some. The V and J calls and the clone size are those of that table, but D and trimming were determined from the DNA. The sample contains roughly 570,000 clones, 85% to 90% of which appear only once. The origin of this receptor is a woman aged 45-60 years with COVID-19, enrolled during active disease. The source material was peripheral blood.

CDR3: CASSLAGVGGYTF. The CDR3 region has the DNA TGTGCCAGCAGCTTAGCCGGGGTTGGAGGCTACACCTTC. V is TRBV7-2 and J is TRBJ1-2; D unresolved. V was trimmed by 0 bases and J by 8 bases, leaving 10 bases between them. CDR3 length: 13 residues. CDR1 and CDR2 (germline): SGHTA, FQGNSA.